The next 9 T cell receptor beta chains were all read from a single sample in a study of cytomegalovirus exposure and HLA in healthy donors. The PCR had 60 Vbeta and 13 Jbeta primers. Profiling relied on immunoSEQ multiplex PCR, and the TCRdb table lists in-frame clones only, not all of them. The table has about 150,000 clones, more than 8% seen once. Sequenced: PBMCs. These receptors all stem from a man aged 45-65 years in good health and CMV-seronegative.

The chain recombines TRBV5-1 with TRBJ2-5; the D gene is possibly TRBD2 (5 bases). The germline V gene has CDR1 SGHRS and CDR2 YFSETQ. Trimming stripped 0 bases from V and 4 bases from J, with 16 bases between. The length of the CDR3 is 16 residues. This chain's CDR3 is CASSLVPGSGGETQYF. The CDR3 DNA sequence: TGCGCCAGCAGCTTGGTGCCGGGGTCGGGTGGAGAGACCCAGTACTTC.

This clone was recorded many times. This chain uses TRBV7-9 with TRBJ1-1; 9 bases align to TRBD1. The CDR3 covers 16 residues. Germline V gives CDR1 SEHNR, CDR2 FQNEAQ (reference sequence). Losses at the gene ends were 5 bases for V and 0 bases for J; bases not matched to a gene: 7. Here the CDR3 reads CASSPWTGVMNTEAFF. The CDR3 DNA sequence: TGTGCCAGCAGCCCGTGGACAGGGGTCATGAACACTGAAGCTTTCTTT.

The chain is built from TRBV7-6 and TRBJ1-1, with 7 bases identical to TRBD1. The length of the CDR3 is 15 residues. Germline V gene sequence: CDR1 SGHVS, CDR2 FNYEAQ. J was trimmed by 2 bases and V by 5 bases; bases with no gene match: 8. The CDR3 here is CASSQDGTVNTEAFF. The CDR3 coding sequence is TGTGCCAGCAGCCAAGATGGGACAGTCAACACTGAAGCTTTCTTT.

The V gene is TRBV2, the J gene TRBJ2-1, with 9 bases aligning to TRBD2. From germline, CDR1 is SNHLY and CDR2 FYNNEI. The trim removed 2 bases at V and 0 bases at J, leaving 8 bases unmatched. The CDR3 is 18 amino acids. CDR3 residues: CASSERLAGLSSYNEQFF. In DNA, the CDR3 is TGTGCCAGCAGTGAACGGCTAGCGGGGCTGAGCTCCTACAATGAGCAGTTCTTC.

The table lists this clone with a few counts. The rearrangement links TRBV6-1 to TRBJ2-1; 7 positions agree with TRBD1. The CDR3 is made up of 14 amino acids. Looked up from germline, CDR1 is MNHNS and CDR2 is SASEGT. With 7 bases clipped from V and 3 bases from J, the junction kept 6 bases outside the gene matches. The CDR3 DNA sequence: TGTGCCAGCAATACAGGGGTTCGCTACAATGAGCAGTTCTTC. Protein: CASNTGVRYNEQFF.

The chain carries TRBV11-3 and TRBJ2-1, with D maybe TRBD1 (5 bases). Trimming removed 1 base at V and 5 bases at J, with 15 bases between. The CDR3 is 16 amino acids. The germline V gene has CDR1 SGHNT and CDR2 YENEEA. The CDR3 DNA follows: TGTGCCAGCAGCTTAGGAAGGGGCCAAATAAACAATGAGCAGTTCTTC. Translated: CASSLGRGQINNEQFF.

This clone was observed a handful of times. This chain joins TRBV11-2 and TRBJ2-7; D gene ambiguous. Germline V lookup: CDR1 SGHAT, CDR2 FQNNGV. Trimming pared 5 bases from V and 0 bases from J, leaving 11 bases between. The CDR3 totals 14 residues. The CDR3 DNA follows: TGTGCCAGCAGCCCCACGTTCAGCTCCTACGAGCAGTACTTC. It translates to CASSPTFSSYEQYF.

This clone was seen only a few times. This chain connects TRBV7-9 to TRBJ1-2; TRBD1 aligns across 7 bases. CDR3 size: 14 residues. The V gene's germline CDR1 is SEHNR and CDR2 FQNEAQ (reference sequence). J lost 7 bases, V lost 1 base, and 6 bases had no gene match. For the CDR3, the DNA is TGTGCCAGCAGCTTAGAAGGGGGCCTTGGTGGCTACACCTTC. Translated: CASSLEGGLGGYTF.

The sample holds a few counts of this clone. The V and J genes are TRBV10-1 and TRBJ1-4; the match to TRBD1 covers 9 bases. J was trimmed by 5 bases and V by 2 bases; bases with no gene match: 18. The CDR3 has 20 residues. The germline V gene encodes CDR1 WNHNN and CDR2 SYGVQD (reference sequence). CDR3 loop: CASSELPGTGMRQGNEKLFF. In DNA form, the CDR3 reads TGCGCCAGCAGTGAGCTCCCCGGGACAGGGATGCGCCAAGGAAATGAAAAACTGTTTTTT.